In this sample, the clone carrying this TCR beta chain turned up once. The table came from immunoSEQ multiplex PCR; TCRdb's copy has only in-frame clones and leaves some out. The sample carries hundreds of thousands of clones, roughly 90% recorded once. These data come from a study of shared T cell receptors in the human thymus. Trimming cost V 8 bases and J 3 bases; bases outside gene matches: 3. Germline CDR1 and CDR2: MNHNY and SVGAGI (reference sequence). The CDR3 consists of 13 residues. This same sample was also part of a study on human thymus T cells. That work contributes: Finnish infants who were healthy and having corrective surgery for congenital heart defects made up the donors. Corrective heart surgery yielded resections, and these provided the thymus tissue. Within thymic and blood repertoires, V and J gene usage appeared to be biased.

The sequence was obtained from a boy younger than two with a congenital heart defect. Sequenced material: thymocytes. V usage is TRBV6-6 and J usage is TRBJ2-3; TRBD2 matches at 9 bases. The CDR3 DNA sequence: TGTGCCAGCGCCAGCGGGAGGACAGATACGCAGTATTTT. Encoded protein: CASASGRTDTQYF.